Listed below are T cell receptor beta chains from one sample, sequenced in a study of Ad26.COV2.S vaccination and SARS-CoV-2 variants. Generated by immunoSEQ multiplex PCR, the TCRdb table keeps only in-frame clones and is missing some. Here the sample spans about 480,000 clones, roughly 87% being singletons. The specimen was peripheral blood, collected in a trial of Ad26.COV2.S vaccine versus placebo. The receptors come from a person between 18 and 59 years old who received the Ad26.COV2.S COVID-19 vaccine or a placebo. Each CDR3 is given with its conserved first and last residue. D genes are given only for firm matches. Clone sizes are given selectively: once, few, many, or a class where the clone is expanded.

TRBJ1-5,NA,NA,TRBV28,CASSLPGAQQPQHF,TGTGCCAGCAGTTTACCGGGGGCCCAACAGCCCCAGCATTTT
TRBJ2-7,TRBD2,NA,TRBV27,CASSLRLAHYEQYF,TGTGCCAGCAGTTTAAGACTAGCTCACTACGAGCAGTACTTC
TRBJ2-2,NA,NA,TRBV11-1,CASSLASKGQNTGELFF,TGTGCCAGCAGCTTAGCATCCAAGGGACAAAACACCGGGGAGCTGTTTTTT
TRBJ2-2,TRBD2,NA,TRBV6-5,CASSQRELTGELFF,TGTGCCAGCTCACAGCGGGAGCTCACCGGGGAGCTGTTTTTT
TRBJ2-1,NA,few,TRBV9,CASSVGSALSYNEQFF,TGTGCCAGCAGCGTAGGGAGCGCCCTATCCTACAATGAGCAGTTCTTC
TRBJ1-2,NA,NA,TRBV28,CASSPSPLTYGYTF,TGTGCCAGCAGTCCAAGCCCACTCACCTATGGCTACACCTTC
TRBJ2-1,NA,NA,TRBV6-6,CAGGWTFGANEQFF,TGTGCCGGGGGTTGGACCTTCGGCGCCAATGAGCAGTTCTTC
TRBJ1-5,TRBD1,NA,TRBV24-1,CATSDDQGTGDQPQHF,TGTGCCACCAGTGACGACCAAGGGACAGGGGATCAGCCCCAGCATTTT
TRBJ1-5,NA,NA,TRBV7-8,CASSLGQSNQPQHF,TGTGCCAGCAGCCTTGGCCAAAGCAATCAGCCCCAGCATTTT
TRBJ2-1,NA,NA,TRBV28,CASNWGRDEQFF,TGTGCCAGCAACTGGGGGCGCGATGAGCAGTTCTTC
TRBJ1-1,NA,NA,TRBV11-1,CASSPTVGMNTEAFF,TGTGCCAGCAGTCCGACAGTCGGAATGAACACTGAAGCTTTCTTT
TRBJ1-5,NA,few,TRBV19,CASQDSLNQPQHF,TGTGCCAGCCAGGACAGCTTGAATCAGCCCCAGCATTTT
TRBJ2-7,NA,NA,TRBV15,CATSSATDKPSYEQYF,TGTGCCACCAGCAGTGCGACTGATAAGCCTTCCTACGAGCAGTACTTC
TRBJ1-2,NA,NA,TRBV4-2,CASSQAQGYGYTF,TGTGCCAGCAGCCAAGCCCAGGGGTATGGCTACACCTTC
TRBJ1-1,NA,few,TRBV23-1,CASSQFWGPRARDTEAFF,TGCGCCAGCAGTCAATTCTGGGGACCCCGGGCGAGGGACACTGAAGCTTTCTTT
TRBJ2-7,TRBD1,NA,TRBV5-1,CASSISRVLTGEQYF,TGCGCCAGCAGCATATCCAGGGTTCTGACAGGGGAGCAGTACTTC
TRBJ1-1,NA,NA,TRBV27,CASSLISPPRRNTEAFF,TGTGCCAGCAGTTTAATCAGCCCTCCCCGCAGGAACACTGAAGCTTTCTTT
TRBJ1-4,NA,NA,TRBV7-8,CASSLGQRVNEKLFF,TGTGCCAGCAGCCTTGGACAGCGGGTTAATGAAAAACTGTTTTTT
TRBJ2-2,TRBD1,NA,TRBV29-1,CSVEGTASGGISTGELFF,TGCAGCGTTGAAGGCACAGCTTCAGGGGGCATTAGTACCGGGGAGCTGTTTTTT
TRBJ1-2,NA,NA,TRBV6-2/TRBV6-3,CASSSLFLTGTSLYGYTF,TGTGCCAGCAGCTCACTCTTCCTTACAGGGACTTCCCTTTATGGCTACACCTTC
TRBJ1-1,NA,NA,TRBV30,CAWSVMVNTEAFF,TGTGCCTGGAGTGTTATGGTGAACACTGAAGCTTTCTTT
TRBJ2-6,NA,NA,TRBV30,CACSSGANVLTF,TGTGCCTGTTCCTCTGGGGCCAACGTCCTGACTTTC
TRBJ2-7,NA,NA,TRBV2,CASSELLTATYEQYF,TGTGCCAGCAGTGAACTCTTGACAGCCACCTACGAGCAGTACTTC
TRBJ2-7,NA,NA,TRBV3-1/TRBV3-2,CASSQAPGPSYEQYF,TGTGCCAGCAGCCAAGCTCCGGGACCGAGCTACGAGCAGTACTTC
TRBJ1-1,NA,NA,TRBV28,CASSLGSVGEAFF,TGTGCCAGCAGTTTAGGGTCGGTCGGTGAAGCTTTCTTT
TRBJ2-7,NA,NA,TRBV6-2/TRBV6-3,CASSYSHKNPYEQYF,TGTGCCAGCAGTTACTCTCACAAGAACCCGTACGAGCAGTACTTC
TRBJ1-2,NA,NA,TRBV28,CASSYRPKSGGYTF,TGTGCCAGCAGTTATAGGCCTAAGTCTGGGGGCTACACCTTC
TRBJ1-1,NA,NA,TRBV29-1,CSVGKNTEAFF,TGCAGCGTTGGGAAAAACACTGAAGCTTTCTTT
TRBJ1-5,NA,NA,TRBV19,CASSIDLTESLPQHF,TGTGCCAGTAGTATAGATCTGACTGAGTCACTGCCCCAGCATTTT
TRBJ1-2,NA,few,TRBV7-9,CASSLVMGSDYGYTF,TGTGCCAGCAGCTTAGTTATGGGGTCGGACTATGGCTACACCTTC
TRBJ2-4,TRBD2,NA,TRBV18,CASSPVRLAGDAKNIQYF,TGTGCCAGCTCACCCGTCAGGCTAGCGGGAGATGCCAAAAACATTCAGTACTTC
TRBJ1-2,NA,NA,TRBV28,CASSSLNYGYTF,TGTGCCAGCAGTTCCCTTAACTATGGCTACACCTTC
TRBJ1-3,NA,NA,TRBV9,CASSVAASSGNTIYF,TGTGCCAGCAGCGTAGCGGCCAGCTCTGGAAACACCATATATTTT
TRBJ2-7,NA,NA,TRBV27,CASSSGNSQTAF,TGTGCCAGCAGTTCGGGGAACAGCCAAACGGCGTTC
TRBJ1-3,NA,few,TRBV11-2,CASSLEIGTGNTIYF,TGTGCCAGCAGCTTAGAGATTGGGACTGGAAACACCATATATTTT
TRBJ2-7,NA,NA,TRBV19,CASSISGGPEQYF,TGTGCCAGTAGTATCTCTGGCGGCCCCGAGCAGTACTTC
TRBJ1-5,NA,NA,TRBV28,CASTPGVDQPQHF,TGTGCCAGCACCCCAGGGGTTGATCAGCCCCAGCATTTT
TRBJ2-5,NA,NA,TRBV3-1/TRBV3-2,CASSTAGETQYF,TGTGCCAGCAGCACAGCGGGAGAGACCCAGTACTTC
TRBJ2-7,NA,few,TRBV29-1,CSVSGGRIYEQYF,TGCAGCGTTTCCGGGGGACGTATCTACGAGCAGTACTTC
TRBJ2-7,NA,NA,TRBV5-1,CASSLEGIYEQYF,TGCGCCAGCAGCTTGGAAGGTATCTACGAGCAGTACTTC
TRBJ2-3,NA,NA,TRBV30,CAWSVQGGGSSTDTQYF,TGTGCCTGGAGTGTACAGGGAGGGGGTTCGAGTACAGATACGCAGTATTTT
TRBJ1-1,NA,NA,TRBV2,CASRLAGRAFF,TGTGCCAGCCGACTTGCGGGACGAGCTTTCTTT
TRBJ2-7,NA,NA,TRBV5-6,CASSLMFSGFYEQYF,TGTGCCAGCAGCTTAATGTTTTCAGGTTTCTACGAGCAGTACTTC
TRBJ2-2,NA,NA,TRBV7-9,CATTGTQNTGELFF,TGTGCCACCACCGGGACTCAGAACACCGGGGAGCTGTTTTTT
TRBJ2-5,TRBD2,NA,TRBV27,CASSSPGGARETQYF,TGTGCCAGCAGTTCCCCGGGGGGTGCGAGAGAGACCCAGTACTTC
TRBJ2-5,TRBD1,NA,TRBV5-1,CASSRTGGRETQYF,TGCGCCAGCAGCCGGACAGGGGGCAGGGAGACCCAGTACTTC